Following are 14 T cell receptor beta chains from one sample sequenced in a study of OX40 agonist ivuxolimab in advanced cancers. Preparation of the library involved the immunoSEQ multiplex PCR assay. TCRdb limited this immuneACCESS table to in-frame rearrangements with V and J called. A share of clones is missing; checked studies link under half to unresolved V genes, and the rest is unexplained. The sample has about 65,000 clones on record, around 90% of them singletons. 0.3% to 0.45% of the sample is in the top ten clones. This sample comprised CD4+ or CD8+ T cells sorted from blood, obtained in a trial of the OX40 agonist ivuxolimab. All receptors derive from an adult with an advanced solid tumor such as melanoma, head and neck, liver or kidney cancer.

The rearrangement uses TRBV5-4 and TRBJ2-3; 12 bases match TRBD2. From germline, CDR1 is SGHNT and CDR2 YYREEE (reference sequence). This CDR3 is built from 15 residues. The trim removed 4 bases at V and 4 bases at J, leaving 4 bases unmatched. Written as DNA, the CDR3 is TGTGCCAGCAGCCTTCGGACTAGCGGGGCAGATACGCAGTATTTT. Its translation: CASSLRTSGADTQYF.

This chain links TRBV5-1 with TRBJ2-2; D could derive from TRBD1 or TRBD2 (6 bases each). The V and J ends lost 1 base and 1 base respectively, with 8 bases between them. The germline CDR1 and CDR2 sequences are SGHRS and YFSETQ. The CDR3 extends over 15 amino acids. CDR3 DNA sequence: TGCGCCAGCAGCTTGCGGGGGCAGAACACCGGGGAGCTGTTTTTT. It encodes CASSLRGQNTGELFF.

The V call is TRBV15, the J call TRBJ1-5; 11 nucleotides match TRBD1. The CDR3 is made up of 16 amino acids. CDR1 LNHNV and CDR2 YYDKDF come from the germline V gene (reference sequence). The V segment lost 6 bases and the J segment 3 bases; nucleotides outside the gene matches: 7. The CDR3 sequence: CATRPGTGGVNQPQHF. CDR3 coding DNA: TGTGCCACCAGGCCCGGGACAGGGGGTGTCAATCAGCCCCAGCATTTT.

The chain joins TRBV6-1 to TRBJ1-6, with 7 bases fitting TRBD1. In germline, CDR1 is MNHNS, CDR2 SASEGT. The V and J ends lost 6 bases and 5 bases, in that order; junction bases with no gene match: 13. The CDR3 runs 17 residues. As DNA, the CDR3 is TGTGCCAGCAGGGAACAGACTCCGGGACAGCATAATTCACCCCTCCACTTT. It is translated as CASREQTPGQHNSPLHF.

This clone came up once. The chain joins TRBV19 to TRBJ1-2, with D possibly TRBD1 on 5 matching bases. CDR3 length: 14 amino acids. Trimming stripped 4 bases from V and 0 bases from J, with 9 bases between. Per the germline V gene, CDR1 is LNHDA and CDR2 is SQIVND (reference sequence). The CDR3, as DNA: TGTGCCAGTAGTACAGACAGAGCTAACTATGGCTACACCTTC. Its translation: CASSTDRANYGYTF.

This clone was recorded a few times. The chain joins TRBV7-8 to TRBJ2-3; no firm D call. Germline CDR1 SGHVS, CDR2 FQNEAQ. Trimming removed 9 bases at V and 2 bases at J, with 12 bases between. The CDR3 is 13 amino acids. The CDR3 reads CASTPSTTDTQYF. CDR3 bases: TGTGCCAGTACCCCCAGTACCACAGATACGCAGTATTTT. The variable domain in full, with the rest retrieved from reference TRBV7-8 and TRBJ2-3, is GAGVSQSPRYKVAKRGQDVALRCDPISGHVSLFWYQQALGQGPEFLTYFQNEAQLDKSGLPSDRFFAERPEGSVSTLKIQRTQQEDSAVYLCASTPSTTDTQYFGPGTRLTVL.

This rearrangement joins TRBV6-4 to TRBJ2-3, with D unclear. The germline CDR1 and CDR2 sequences are MRHNA and SNTAGT. With 4 bases removed from V and 1 base from J, the gap between germline ends came to 12 bases. The CDR3 contains 15 residues. CDR3 sequence: CASSAAGAGTDTQYF. CDR3 in DNA: TGTGCCAGCAGTGCGGCTGGCGCGGGCACAGATACGCAGTATTTT.

The chain uses TRBV7-9 and TRBJ1-5; D gene unclear. The CDR3 totals 14 residues. The V gene's germline CDR1 is SEHNR and CDR2 FQNEAQ (reference sequence). Trimming removed 3 bases from V and 2 bases from J, with 8 bases in between. The DNA of the CDR3 is TGTGCCAGCAGCTTCGAGGCTGGCAATCAGCCCCAGCATTTT. It codes for CASSFEAGNQPQHF.

The genes are TRBV6-6 and TRBJ2-1, with 7 bases that match TRBD2. V was clipped by 5 bases and J by 7 bases; unmatched bases: 5. The CDR3 runs to 13 residues. Germline CDR1 is MNHNY and CDR2 is SVGAGI (reference sequence). The CDR3 sequence is CASSETSQNEQFF. DNA of the CDR3: TGTGCCAGCAGTGAGACTAGCCAGAATGAGCAGTTCTTC.

V and J are TRBV30 and TRBJ1-2; 10 bases align to TRBD1. V lost 1 base, J lost 4 bases, and 12 bases stayed unmatched. The CDR3 runs 17 residues. Germline V gene data show CDR1 as GTSNPN and CDR2 as SVGIG (reference sequence). CDR3: CAWSAKGQGFVIYGYTF. The CDR3 nucleotides are TGTGCCTGGAGTGCCAAGGGACAGGGGTTTGTTATCTATGGCTACACCTTC. Supplemented by reference TRBV30 and TRBJ1-2, the full variable domain reads SQTIHQWPATLVQPVGSPLSLECTVEGTSNPNLYWYRQAAGRGLQLLFYSVGIGQISSEVPQNLSASRPQDRQFILSSKKLLLSDSGFYLCAWSAKGQGFVIYGYTFGSGTRLTVV.

This clone was picked up a small number of times. The chain joins TRBV4-1 to TRBJ2-2; D may be TRBD2 (6 bases). V gave up 6 bases and J gave up 3 bases, with 17 bases separating them. This CDR3 has 16 amino acids. Germline CDR1 reads MGHRA; CDR2 reads YSYEKL. The CDR3 loop reads CASRGSGFFDTGELFF. For the CDR3, the DNA is TGCGCCAGCAGGGGGAGCGGGTTTTTCGACACCGGGGAGCTGTTTTTT.

The V gene is TRBV6-1, the J gene TRBJ2-5, with D perhaps TRBD1 (6 bases). The CDR3 runs to 17 residues. Germline V lookup: CDR1 MNHNS, CDR2 SASEGT. Trimming cost V 4 bases and J 3 bases, with 21 bases left between them. CDR3 sequence reads: CASSGHIRDISEETQYF. The CDR3 region has the DNA TGTGCCAGCAGTGGCCATATCCGGGACATCTCCGAAGAGACCCAGTACTTC.

The count of this clone is one. The chain combines TRBV15 with TRBJ2-2; D is possibly TRBD1 or TRBD2 (5 bases each). The CDR3 has 15 residues. V dropped 5 bases and J dropped 0 bases, with 10 bases sitting between them. Germline V gene lookup returns CDR1 LNHNV and CDR2 YYDKDF (reference sequence). This chain's CDR3 is CATSGGRSNTGELFF. The CDR3 DNA reads TGTGCCACCAGCGGGGGACGATCGAACACCGGGGAGCTGTTTTTT.

The chain has TRBV12-5 and TRBJ2-3; D remains ambiguous. The V gene's germline CDR1 is LGHNT and CDR2 FRNRAP. V lost 2 bases, J lost 2 bases, and 5 bases lay in between. This CDR3 spans 13 amino acids. CDR3 nucleotides: TGTGCTAGTGGTTTGCTGTCCACAGATACGCAGTATTTT. Amino acid sequence: CASGLLSTDTQYF.